This T cell receptor (beta chain) came from a study of shared clonotypes between healthy human individuals. Clones were sequenced by immunoSEQ multiplex PCR, and TCRdb holds only the in-frame ones, with some missing. The table has roughly 120,000 clones, under 70% seen once. Study-wide findings and caveats: Richness estimates generally favored naive over memory subsets.

The length of the CDR3 is 14 residues. Per the germline V gene, CDR1 is SGHAT and CDR2 is FQNNGV. After removal of 6 bases from V and 6 bases from J, the junction contained 9 bases not matched to a gene. As for this clone: No antigen is known for it.

V usage is TRBV11-2 and J usage is TRBJ2-7; 9 nucleotides agree with TRBD1. The sequence was obtained from a woman aged 30 to 39 in good health. Sequenced input: memory CD8+ T cells sorted from blood. Subset meaning: CD45RO+ cells pooled with CCR7-negative TemRA cells. CDR3 residues: CASSQWTGVVEQYF. DNA of the CDR3: TGTGCCAGCAGTCAGTGGACAGGGGTCGTCGAGCAGTACTTC.